This T cell receptor (beta chain) was sequenced for a study of blood T cell repertoires in COVID-19. Generated by immunoSEQ multiplex PCR, the TCRdb table keeps only in-frame clones and is missing some. The sample lists 320,000 or so clones; 75% to 90% were seen once. The CDR3 has 15 amino acids. V was pared by 9 bases and J by 6 bases, with 21 bases between. Germline V CDR1 and CDR2: MNHEY, SVGAGI. The chain employs TRBV6-5 and TRBJ1-5; D is perhaps TRBD1 (6 bases). The receptor comes from a woman in her 30s who had been exposed to COVID-19. Specimen: PBMCs or T cells enriched from blood (not recorded which). The CDR3 sequence is CASAMKRGSGQPQHF. CDR3 DNA sequence: TGTGCCAGTGCAATGAAGAGGGGGTCGGGTCAGCCCCAGCATTTT.